This T cell receptor beta chain appears in the sequencing data of a study of blood T cell repertoires in COVID-19. Sequencing was performed with immunoSEQ multiplex PCR; in TCRdb, only in-frame clones are kept and a portion is missing. The repertoire consists of 130,000 to 150,000 clones, with 80% to 90% occurring once and the leading ten covering about 4.3%. V shed 3 bases, J shed 5 bases, and the junction held 10 bases outside the gene matches. In germline, CDR1 is PRHDT, CDR2 FYEKMQ (reference sequence). The CDR3 sequence is 17 residues long. The specimen was peripheral blood. The genes are TRBV13 and TRBJ2-1, with 10 bases that match TRBD1. This clonotype was obtained from a woman aged 40 to 50 with acute or convalescent COVID-19. This CDR3 reads CASSFYPGQGRDNEQFF. CDR3 DNA: TGTGCCAGCAGCTTTTATCCGGGACAGGGGCGCGACAATGAGCAGTTCTTC.